This T cell receptor beta chain was obtained from a study of response to subunit inactivated influenza vaccine. Trimming removed 0 bases at V and 0 bases at J, with 11 bases between. This CDR3 comprises 16 residues. The V gene's germline CDR1 is ENHRY and CDR2 SYGVKD. In its sample, this clonotype was seen many times. The antigen remains undetermined. From the RT-PCR reads, TCRdb called clonotypes with MiXCR, one entry per CDR3 protein. Here the sample spans around 580,000 distinct CDR3 sequences, approximately 10% being singletons. Study-wide results and limits: New T cells are recruited in small numbers by each seasonal influenza vaccination, according to the authors' suggestion.

The source is a man aged 50 or older who received an inactivated influenza vaccine. The source material was PBMCs from blood, sampled on the day of vaccination. This sequence joins TRBV10-3 and TRBJ2-5; a possible D gene is TRBD1 (6 bases). The CDR3 DNA reads as TGTGCCATCAGTGAGTCGGACAGAGGGTACCAAGAGACCCAGTACTTC. Amino acids: CAISESDRGYQETQYF.